The 16 T cell receptor beta chains listed next were all sequenced from one sample in a study of metastatic and nonmetastatic thyroid tumors. Thyroid surgery was preceded by no treatment in any patient. TCRdb reanalyzed the PCR reads with MiXCR. The repertoire holds tens of thousands of clones, with roughly 16% as singletons. The sample taken for sequencing was blood. The source of these receptors is a female donor with papillary thyroid cancer or a benign thyroid nodule (not recorded which). Some clones in this sample may be carry-over from other donors' samples.

This clone has more than one count but fewer than ten. V usage is TRBV6-1 and J usage is TRBJ1-3, with D unresolved. The V end lost 8 bases, the J end lost 3 bases, and 17 bases lay between the germline ends. Looked up from germline, CDR1 is MNHNS and CDR2 is SASEGT. The CDR3 extends over 15 amino acids. In DNA form, the CDR3 reads TGTGCCAGCGGTGGACCTCGGGTTCGTGGAAACACCATATATTTT. It is translated as CASGGPRVRGNTIYF.

This clone was found many times. The gene calls are TRBV5-1 and TRBJ1-1; D is undetermined. Germline CDR1 is SGHRS and CDR2 is YFSETQ. V gave up 1 base and J gave up 4 bases, with 11 bases separating them. This CDR3 comprises 14 residues. CDR3: CASSLMAKGTEAFF. In nucleotides, the CDR3 is TGCGCCAGCAGCTTGATGGCCAAAGGCACTGAAGCTTTCTTT.

This rearrangement joins TRBV5-1 to TRBJ2-2; 10 positions match TRBD1. V shed 5 bases and J 6 bases; nucleotides not matched to a gene: 4. There are 14 residues in the CDR3. Germline CDR1 is SGHRS and CDR2 is YFSETQ. DNA of the CDR3: TGCGCCAGCAGTGACAGGGGGCCCCCCGGGGAGCTGTTTTTT. It specifies CASSDRGPPGELFF. Full variable domain (remainder filled in from reference TRBV5-1 and TRBJ2-2): KAGVTQTPRYLIKTRGQQVTLSCSPISGHRSVSWYQQTPGQGLQFLFEYFSETQRNKGNFPGRFSGRQFSNSRSEMNVSTLELGDSALYLCASSDRGPPGELFFGEGSRLTVL.

In its sample, this clone was seen many times. The chain joins TRBV5-4 to TRBJ1-2, with a weak D call TRBD1 (6 bases). The germline gives CDR1 SGHNT, CDR2 YYREEE (reference sequence). The CDR3 has 13 amino acids. V was clipped by 0 bases and J by 6 bases, with 9 bases between them. CDR3 residues: CASSLDREHGYTF. DNA of the CDR3: TGTGCCAGCAGCTTGGACAGGGAGCATGGCTACACCTTC.

This clone occurred many times. This sequence joins TRBV19 and TRBJ1-5; maybe TRBD1 (5 bases). The CDR3 has 19 residues. CDR1 is LNHDA, CDR2 SQIVND, per germline (reference sequence). The V and J ends lost 0 bases and 5 bases respectively, with 23 bases between them. CDR3: CASSIDAGSMWGLHQPQHF. The CDR3 DNA reads TGTGCCAGTAGTATAGATGCGGGGTCTATGTGGGGCCTCCATCAGCCCCAGCATTTT.

In this sample, this clone turned up many times. The chain couples TRBV11-3 to TRBJ2-2, with unresolved D. V lost 0 bases and J lost 3, with 11 bases in between. The length of the CDR3 is 16 residues. CDR1 SGHNT and CDR2 YENEEA come from the germline V gene. The CDR3 protein is CASSLEGRPYTGELFF. The CDR3 DNA follows: TGTGCCAGCAGCTTAGAAGGCAGACCCTACACCGGGGAGCTGTTTTTT.

The gene calls are TRBV11-1 and TRBJ2-3; 7 bases map to TRBD2. Trimming removed 1 base from V and 6 bases from J; junction bases left unmatched: 7. This CDR3 region has 15 residues. Germline CDR1 and CDR2: SGHAT and FQDESV (reference sequence). CDR3 coding DNA: TGTGCCAGCAGCTTAGAGCGGGACTCGAGGGATACGCAGTATTTT. Translated, it gives CASSLERDSRDTQYF.

This clone was detected ten times or more. The J gene is TRBJ1-5, the V gene TRBV20-1; possibly TRBD1 for D (5 bases). The CDR3 is 14 amino acids. Germline CDR1 and CDR2: DFQATT and SNEGSKA (reference sequence). The V gene lost 3 bases and the J gene lost 3 bases, with 12 bases spanning the gap. The CDR3 here is CSASEAGNNQPQHF. CDR3 coding DNA: TGCAGTGCTAGTGAGGCAGGGAACAATCAGCCCCAGCATTTT.

J is TRBJ2-7 and V is TRBV28, with 11 nucleotides matching TRBD1. V shed 4 bases, J shed 6 bases, and the junction held 8 bases outside the gene matches. Germline values: CDR1 MDHEN, CDR2 SYDVKM. CDR3 length: 15 residues. The CDR3 protein is CASSSPRDRGGEQYF. The CDR3 bases are TGTGCCAGCAGTTCGCCCAGGGACAGGGGGGGCGAGCAGTACTTC.

This clone showed up many times. V is TRBV14 and J is TRBJ2-7; tentatively, D is TRBD2 (6 bases). Trimming took off 4 bases at V and 0 bases at J, with 16 bases between the two ends. Germline V lookup: CDR1 SGHDN, CDR2 FVKESK. This CDR3 has 16 amino acids. Written as DNA, the CDR3 is TGTGCCAGCAGCCCCCTCGGGTTCGGGAGCTCCTACGAGCAGTACTTC. It yields the protein CASSPLGFGSSYEQYF.

This clone showed up just a few times. The chain joins TRBV11-2 to TRBJ2-3; 9 nucleotides align to TRBD1. Germline V lookup: CDR1 SGHAT, CDR2 FQNNGV. V lost 5 bases and J lost 6; bases outside the gene matches: 9. There are 15 residues in the CDR3. The CDR3 here is CASSQRDRASDTQYF. Here the CDR3 DNA reads TGTGCCAGCAGCCAGAGGGACAGGGCCTCGGATACGCAGTATTTT.

CDR3 DNA sequence: TGTGCCAGCAGCTTAGATTTGTCTCCAGGGGCTTTAAACTATGGCTACACCTTC. This encodes CASSLDLSPGALNYGYTF. The rearrangement links TRBV11-2 to TRBJ1-2; TRBD1 is a possible D gene (6 bases). CDR1 SGHAT and CDR2 FQNNGV come from the germline V gene. The CDR3 totals 18 residues. V gave up 0 bases and J gave up 2 bases, with 19 bases separating them.

The chain employs TRBV20-1 and TRBJ2-1, with 10 bases that match TRBD2. Trimming took 5 bases from V and 9 from J; bases not matched to a gene: 13. Germline V gene sequence: CDR1 DFQATT, CDR2 SNEGSKA (reference sequence). The CDR3 consists of 15 residues. The CDR3: CSAQPTSGNFPEQFF. CDR3 bases: TGCAGTGCTCAACCTACTAGCGGGAACTTCCCTGAGCAGTTCTTC.

The rearrangement joins TRBV20-1 to TRBJ2-1; D not certain. Trimming left V 1 base short and J 10 bases short, with 8 bases between. This CDR3 comprises 11 residues. Germline loops: CDR1 DFQATT, CDR2 SNEGSKA (reference sequence). The CDR3 nucleotides read TGCAGTGCTAGAGCAAGTGGGGAGCAGTTCTTC. It encodes CSARASGEQFF.

This clone was observed at least ten times. This chain uses TRBV9 with TRBJ2-3; 8 positions match TRBD2. Trimming cost V 1 base and J 1 base; bases outside gene matches: 2. CDR1 is SGDLS, CDR2 YYNGEE, per germline. The CDR3 runs to 15 residues. The CDR3 bases are TGTGCCAGCAGCGTACTAGCGGGTGGCACAGATACGCAGTATTTT. Protein sequence: CASSVLAGGTDTQYF.

This clone was picked up many times. The V gene is TRBV6-1, the J gene TRBJ1-2, with a tentative D call TRBD1 (5 bases). There are 14 residues in the CDR3. Germline V gives CDR1 MNHNS, CDR2 SASEGT. The ends were cut back, 5 bases at V and 2 bases at J, with 12 bases in the middle. The CDR3 DNA reads as TGTGCCAGCAGTCGAGGGAAGGGGAACTATGGCTACACCTTC. Protein: CASSRGKGNYGYTF.